The 27 T cell receptor beta chains listed next were all sequenced from one sample in a study of read filtering for tumor transcriptome and immune sequencing. From around 440 ng of RNA, a library with molecular barcoded alpha/delta and beta/gamma adaptors was made. A single record per CDR3 protein comes from TCRdb applying MiXCR to the reads. The table includes some 140,000 distinct CDR3 sequences, roughly 13% detected once. Sample: a population of CD138-negative cells sorted from bone marrow. The source is a donor at least 40 years old with multiple myeloma.

The sample holds a few counts of this clonotype. The CDR3, as DNA: TGTGCCAGCAGGACCGGGACTAGTCGCACAGATACGCAGTATTTT. Its protein product is CASRTGTSRTDTQYF. This chain joins TRBV6-5 and TRBJ2-3, with TRBD2 matching over 8 bases. CDR1 MNHEY and CDR2 SVGAGI come from the germline V gene. V dropped 6 bases and J dropped 1; count of bases not matched to a gene: 6. The CDR3 is made up of 15 amino acids.

This clonotype was counted a few times. V gene TRBV5-1 combines with J gene TRBJ1-5; possible D gene TRBD1, 6 bases. The ends were cut back, 4 bases at V and 5 bases at J, with 10 bases in the middle. This CDR3 spans 13 amino acids. Germline assignment: CDR1 SGHRS and CDR2 YFSETQ. For the CDR3, the DNA is TGCGCCAGCAGCCAAAGGGGGGATCAGCCCCAGCATTTT. It yields the protein CASSQRGDQPQHF.

V and J are TRBV20-1 and TRBJ2-5; 9 nucleotides align to TRBD2. The germline CDR1 and CDR2 sequences are DFQATT and SNEGSKA (reference sequence). The V segment lost 0 bases and the J segment 4 bases; nucleotides outside the gene matches: 12. The CDR3 consists of 17 residues. The CDR3 DNA follows: TGCAGTGCTAGAGATCTTGGGGCTAGCGGGATCTTAGAGACCCAGTACTTC. Translating gives CSARDLGASGILETQYF.

The sample holds a few counts of this clonotype. V gene TRBV20-1 combines with J gene TRBJ2-5; D remains unclear. Germline V CDR1 and CDR2: DFQATT, SNEGSKA (reference sequence). The CDR3 contains 13 residues. V shed 3 bases and J shed 2 bases, with 10 bases lying between them. Here the CDR3 DNA reads TGCAGTGCTAGGGAACCCTCTCAAGAGACCCAGTACTTC. Amino acids: CSAREPSQETQYF.

This chain links TRBV19 with TRBJ2-4; 9 nucleotides line up with TRBD2. The CDR3 is 17 amino acids. V lost 0 bases, J lost 5 bases, and 8 bases stayed unmatched. Germline CDR1 LNHDA, CDR2 SQIVND (reference sequence). This CDR3 is CASSIEGGRAVENIQYF. CDR3 coding DNA: TGTGCCAGTAGTATAGAGGGCGGGAGGGCCGTCGAAAACATTCAGTACTTC.

This clonotype has more than one count but fewer than ten. The chain recombines TRBV5-1 with TRBJ2-3; 7 nucleotides align to TRBD2. Germline CDR1 SGHRS, CDR2 YFSETQ. The CDR3 spans 15 residues. Germline trimming cut 0 bases from V and 4 bases from J; bases unmatched to any gene: 5. The CDR3 spells CASSLAGGRSDTQYF. In DNA form, the CDR3 reads TGCGCCAGCAGCTTGGCAGGCGGGAGATCAGATACGCAGTATTTT. The full variable domain, rest sourced from reference TRBV5-1 and TRBJ2-3, is KAGVTQTPRYLIKTRGQQVTLSCSPISGHRSVSWYQQTPGQGLQFLFEYFSETQRNKGNFPGRFSGRQFSNSRSEMNVSTLELGDSALYLCASSLAGGRSDTQYFGPGTRLTVL.

The table lists this clonotype with many counts. V usage is TRBV7-9 and J usage is TRBJ2-3, with unresolved D. Germline V lookup: CDR1 SEHNR, CDR2 FQNEAQ (reference sequence). Deletions cut 3 bases from V and 8 bases from J, with 12 bases between. There are 13 residues in the CDR3. This CDR3 is CASSLAYWGTQYF. CDR3 sequence (DNA): TGTGCCAGCAGCTTGGCCTACTGGGGTACGCAGTATTTT.

Worth noting for this clonotype: At one of its ends the junction is not consistent with the germline gene, which may arise from a read error. This chain uses TRBV12-3 or TRBV12-4 with TRBJ1-5; 7 nucleotides agree with TRBD1. This CDR3 spans 14 amino acids. CDR3 in amino acids: CASRLTGANLPQHF. CDR3 nucleotides: TGTGCCAGCAGGCTAACAGGGGCCAATCTGCCCCAGCATTTT.

This clonotype has only a few counts. The J gene is TRBJ2-7, the V gene TRBV6-5; 7 nucleotides align to TRBD1. The junction had 6 bases not matched to a gene; V was cut back by 2 bases and J by 5 bases. The length of the CDR3 is 14 residues. Germline assignment: CDR1 MNHEY and CDR2 SVGAGI. In DNA form, the CDR3 reads TGTGCCAGCAGTTACGCGCAGGGGGACAACGAGCAGTACTTC. This translates into CASSYAQGDNEQYF.

This clonotype was counted many times. The chain joins TRBV7-3 to TRBJ2-2; maybe TRBD2 (5 bases). This CDR3 has 16 residues. Trimming stripped 5 bases from V and 2 bases from J, with 15 bases between. Germline V gene sequence: CDR1 SGHTA, CDR2 FQGTGA. CDR3 in amino acids: CASSPTKTGNTGELFF. The CDR3 DNA follows: TGTGCCAGCAGCCCGACGAAGACGGGAAACACCGGGGAGCTGTTTTTT. Based on the CDR3 plus reference TRBV7-3 and TRBJ2-2, the full variable domain is GAGVSQTPSNKVTEKGKYVELRCDPISGHTALYWYRQSLGQGPEFLIYFQGTGAADDSGLPNDRFFAVRPEGSVSTLKIQRTERGDSAVYLCASSPTKTGNTGELFFGEGSRLTVL.

Many counts were recorded for this clonotype. The chain employs TRBV11-2 and TRBJ2-3; no definite D call. This CDR3 contains 12 residues. V was pared by 7 bases and J by 6 bases, with 11 bases between. From germline, CDR1 is SGHAT and CDR2 FQNNGV. The CDR3 sequence: CASKSSSDTQYF. The DNA for the CDR3 is TGTGCCAGCAAATCCAGTTCGGATACGCAGTATTTT.

This clonotype was found a few times. This chain connects TRBV12-3 or TRBV12-4 to TRBJ1-3; D is perhaps TRBD1 (5 bases). This CDR3 has 14 amino acids. Trimming shortened V by 6 bases and J by 3 bases, and 12 bases separated the two germline ends. CDR3 sequence reads: CASSVSGGGNTIYF. CDR3 coding DNA: TGTGCCAGCAGCGTTTCTGGGGGTGGAAACACCATATATTTT.

In its sample, this clonotype was seen a few times. V usage is TRBV6-6 and J usage is TRBJ2-5; 15 positions match TRBD2. J gave up 5 bases and V 3 bases, and 10 bases lay outside the gene matches. Germline V lookup: CDR1 MNHNY, CDR2 SVGAGI (reference sequence). The CDR3 spans 18 residues. This CDR3 is CASSYTPGTSGRLETQYF. CDR3 bases: TGTGCCAGCAGTTATACCCCCGGGACTAGCGGGAGGTTGGAGACCCAGTACTTC.

This clonotype was seen repeatedly, ten times or more. The rearrangement uses TRBV20-1 and TRBJ2-7; 12 nucleotides match TRBD2. This CDR3 has 13 amino acids. V lost 3 bases to trimming and J lost 3 bases; unmatched junction nucleotides: 0. Germline CDR1 reads DFQATT; CDR2 reads SNEGSKA (reference sequence). The CDR3: CSARGLAGYEQYF. The CDR3 DNA sequence: TGCAGTGCTAGGGGACTAGCGGGCTACGAGCAGTACTTC.

This clonotype was counted at least ten times. This sequence joins TRBV25-1 and TRBJ2-5; the D call may be TRBD1 or TRBD2 (7 bases each). Trimming took 1 base from V and 5 from J, leaving 14 bases between them. The germline gives CDR1 MGHDK, CDR2 SYGVNS. The CDR3 covers 15 residues. The CDR3 nucleotides are TGTGCCAGCAGTGAATCGACAGGGAGGGTTGAGACCCAGTACTTC. This translates into CASSESTGRVETQYF.

This clonotype appeared many times. This sequence joins TRBV20-1 and TRBJ1-1; no clear D gene. V lost 6 bases, J lost 10 bases, and 18 bases lay in between. Germline V CDR1 and CDR2: DFQATT, SNEGSKA (reference sequence). The CDR3 is 12 residues long. The CDR3: CSATDGPDGAFF. In DNA form, the CDR3 reads TGCAGTGCCACTGACGGACCGGACGGAGCTTTCTTT.

This clonotype was counted ten times or more. The gene calls are TRBV6-2 or TRBV6-3 and TRBJ1-1, with TRBD1 matching over 7 bases. The CDR3 totals 15 residues. Germline V lookup: CDR1 MNHEY, CDR2 SVGEGT. The V and J ends lost 4 bases and 0 bases, in that order; junction bases with no gene match: 5. The CDR3 here is CASSSLGQMNTEAFF. CDR3 nucleotides: TGTGCCAGCAGTTCCCTGGGACAGATGAACACTGAAGCTTTCTTT.

Notes on this clonotype: A much more abundant neighbour one base away suggests this may be a read error. As DNA, the CDR3 is TGTGCCAGCAGTTTTCAGGGGGCTGTCACAGATACGCAGTATTTT. Protein sequence: CASSFQGAVTDTQYF. This chain uses TRBV6-2 or TRBV6-3 with TRBJ2-3, with TRBD1 matching 8 bases. The CDR3 sequence is 15 residues long. J was trimmed by 2 bases and V by 4 bases; bases with no gene match: 5. Germline CDR1 is MNHEY and CDR2 is SVGEGT.

The rearrangement links TRBV4-1 to TRBJ2-1; 10 nucleotides line up with TRBD2. The CDR3 runs to 18 residues. Germline V CDR1 and CDR2: MGHRA, YSYEKL. Losses at the gene ends were 1 base for V and 4 bases for J; bases not matched to a gene: 10. This CDR3 reads CASSQGGQGAGGYNEQFF. The CDR3 DNA reads TGCGCCAGCAGCCAAGGCGGCCAAGGAGCGGGAGGGTACAATGAGCAGTTCTTC.

In this sample, this clonotype turned up many times. The gene calls are TRBV20-1 and TRBJ1-2; unclear D gene. The germline V and J ends were trimmed by 5 bases and 2 bases, with 9 bases remaining between them. The CDR3 is 12 residues long. The germline V gene encodes CDR1 DFQATT and CDR2 SNEGSKA (reference sequence). The chain's CDR3 is CSARALNYGYTF. The CDR3 DNA sequence: TGCAGTGCTCGAGCTTTAAACTATGGCTACACCTTC.

Worth noting for this clonotype: A much larger clone is a single base away; this may be a read error. The CDR3 does not close with the conserved phenylalanine or tryptophan, likely indicating a read error. The chain uses TRBV6-2 or TRBV6-3 and TRBJ2-7; perhaps TRBD2 as D (6 bases). CDR3 size: 15 residues. The germline CDR1 and CDR2 sequences are MNHEY and SVGEGT. Trimming stripped 6 bases from V and 5 bases from J, with 20 bases between. In nucleotides, the CDR3 is TGTGCCAGCAGCATACTACGGGGGACCCTTGACGAGCAGTACCTC. Its translation is CASSILRGTLDEQYL.

The V and J genes are TRBV7-3 and TRBJ2-5, with D maybe TRBD2 (5 bases). Trimming left V 5 bases short and J 2 bases short, with 9 bases between. The CDR3 spans 13 residues. Germline loops: CDR1 SGHTA, CDR2 FQGTGA. The CDR3 here is CASSNPGQETQYF. In nucleotides, the CDR3 is TGTGCCAGCAGCAATCCGGGACAAGAGACCCAGTACTTC.

This clonotype was seen ten or more times. The rearrangement uses TRBV19 and TRBJ1-5, with 8 bases that match TRBD1. Germline CDR1 and CDR2: LNHDA and SQIVND (reference sequence). This CDR3 has 18 amino acids. V shed 5 bases, J shed 2 bases, and the junction held 14 bases outside the gene matches. Here the CDR3 reads CASSFRETGVMGNQPQHF. As DNA, the CDR3 is TGTGCCAGTAGTTTCCGTGAGACAGGGGTTATGGGCAATCAGCCCCAGCATTTT. Combining the CDR3 with reference TRBV19 and TRBJ1-5 gives the whole variable domain DGGITQSPKYLFRKEGQNVTLSCEQNLNHDAMYWYRQDPGQGLRLIYYSQIVNDFQKGDIAEGYSVSREKKESFPLTVTSAQKNPTAFYLCASSFRETGVMGNQPQHFGDGTRLSIL.

At least ten counts were recorded for this clonotype. V and J are TRBV18 and TRBJ2-1; D is undetermined. Between the trimmed V and J ends, which lost 1 base and 8 bases, there was a span of 6 bases. The CDR3 sequence is 12 residues long. Germline values: CDR1 KGHSH, CDR2 LQKENI. The CDR3 protein is CASSPRVDEQFF. CDR3 in DNA: TGTGCCAGCTCACCACGGGTTGATGAGCAGTTCTTC.

This clonotype was seen ten or more times. The chain has TRBV20-1 and TRBJ2-2, with 9 bases matching TRBD2. The CDR3 consists of 16 residues. The V gene end was trimmed by 1 base and the J gene end by 5 bases; junction bases not matched to a gene: 8. Per germline, CDR1 DFQATT and CDR2 SNEGSKA (reference sequence). The chain's CDR3 is CSARVAGARGTGELFF. The CDR3 DNA follows: TGCAGTGCTAGAGTAGCGGGAGCGAGGGGGACCGGGGAGCTGTTTTTT.

This chain links TRBV7-9 with TRBJ2-5, with 15 bases aligning to TRBD2. Germline V gene lookup returns CDR1 SEHNR and CDR2 FQNEAQ (reference sequence). The V and J ends lost 8 bases and 7 bases, in that order; junction bases with no gene match: 11. CDR3 size: 16 residues. CDR3: CASGPGLAGGRWTQYF. The CDR3 nucleotides are TGTGCCAGCGGCCCCGGACTAGCGGGAGGGAGATGGACCCAGTACTTC.

For this clonotype: This sequence may be a read error, since a much larger clone differs from it by one base. CDR3 amino acids: CSVGTSGFCNEQFF. The CDR3 DNA is TGCAGTGTCGGGACTAGCGGCTTTTGCAATGAGCAGTTCTTC. The genes are TRBV20-1 and TRBJ2-1; TRBD2 matches at 11 bases. V lost 7 bases to trimming and J lost 6 bases; unmatched junction nucleotides: 8. In germline, CDR1 is DFQATT, CDR2 SNEGSKA (reference sequence). The CDR3 length is 14 residues.